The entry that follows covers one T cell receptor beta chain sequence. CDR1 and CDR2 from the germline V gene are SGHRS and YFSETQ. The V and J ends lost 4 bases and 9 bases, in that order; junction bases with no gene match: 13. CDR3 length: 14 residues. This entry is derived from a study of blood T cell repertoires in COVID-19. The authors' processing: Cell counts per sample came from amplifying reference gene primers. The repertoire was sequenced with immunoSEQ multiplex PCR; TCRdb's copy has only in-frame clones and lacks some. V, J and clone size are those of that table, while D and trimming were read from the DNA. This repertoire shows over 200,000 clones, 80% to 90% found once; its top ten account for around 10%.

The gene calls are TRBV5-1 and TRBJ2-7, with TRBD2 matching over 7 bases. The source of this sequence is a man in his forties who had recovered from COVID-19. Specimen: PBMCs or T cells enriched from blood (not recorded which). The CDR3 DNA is TGCGCCAGCAGCCAAAAGCGGGACGGCGTAAGGCAGTACTTC. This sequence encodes CASSQKRDGVRQYF. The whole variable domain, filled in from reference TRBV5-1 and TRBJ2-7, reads KAGVTQTPRYLIKTRGQQVTLSCSPISGHRSVSWYQQTPGQGLQFLFEYFSETQRNKGNFPGRFSGRQFSNSRSEMNVSTLELGDSALYLCASSQKRDGVRQYFGPGTRLTVT.